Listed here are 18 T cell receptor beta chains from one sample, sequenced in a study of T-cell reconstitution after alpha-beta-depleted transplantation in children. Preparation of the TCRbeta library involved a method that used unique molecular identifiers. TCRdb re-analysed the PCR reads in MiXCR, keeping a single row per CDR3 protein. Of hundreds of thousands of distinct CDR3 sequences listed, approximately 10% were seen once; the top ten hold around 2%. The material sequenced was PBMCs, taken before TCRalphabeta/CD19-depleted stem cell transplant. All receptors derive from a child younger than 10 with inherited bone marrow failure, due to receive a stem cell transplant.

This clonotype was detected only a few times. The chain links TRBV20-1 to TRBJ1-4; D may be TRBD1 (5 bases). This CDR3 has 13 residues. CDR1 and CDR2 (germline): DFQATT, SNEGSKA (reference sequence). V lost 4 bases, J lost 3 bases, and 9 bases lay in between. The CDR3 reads CSATGMANEKLFF. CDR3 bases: TGCAGTGCTACAGGGATGGCTAATGAAAAACTGTTTTTT.

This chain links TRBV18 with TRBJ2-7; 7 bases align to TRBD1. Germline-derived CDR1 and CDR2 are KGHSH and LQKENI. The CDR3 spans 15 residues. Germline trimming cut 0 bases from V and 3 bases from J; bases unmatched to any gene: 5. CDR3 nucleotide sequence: TGTGCCAGCTCACCACCTGGGACAGCTCTCTACGAGCAGTACTTC. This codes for CASSPPGTALYEQYF.

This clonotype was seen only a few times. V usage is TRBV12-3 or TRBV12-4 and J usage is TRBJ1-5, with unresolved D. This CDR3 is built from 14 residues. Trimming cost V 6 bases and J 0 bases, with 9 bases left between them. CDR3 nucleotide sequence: TGTGCCAGCAGGCGGGCCTATAGCAATCAGCCCCAGCATTTT. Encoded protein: CASRRAYSNQPQHF.

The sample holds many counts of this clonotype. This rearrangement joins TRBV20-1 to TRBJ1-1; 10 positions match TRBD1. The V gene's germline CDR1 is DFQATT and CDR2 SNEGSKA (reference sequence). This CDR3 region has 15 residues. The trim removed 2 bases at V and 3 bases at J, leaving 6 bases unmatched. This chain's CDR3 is CSARSTGTGDTEAFF. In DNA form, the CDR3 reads TGCAGTGCTAGAAGCACCGGGACAGGGGACACTGAAGCTTTCTTT.

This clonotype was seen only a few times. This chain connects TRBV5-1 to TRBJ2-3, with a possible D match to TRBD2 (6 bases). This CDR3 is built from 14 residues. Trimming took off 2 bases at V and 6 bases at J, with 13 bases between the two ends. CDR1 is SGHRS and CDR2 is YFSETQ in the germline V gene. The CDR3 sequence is CASSFGGPGDTQYF. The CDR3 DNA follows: TGCGCCAGCAGCTTCGGAGGGCCGGGGGATACGCAGTATTTT. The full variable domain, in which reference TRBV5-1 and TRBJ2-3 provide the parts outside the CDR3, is KAGVTQTPRYLIKTRGQQVTLSCSPISGHRSVSWYQQTPGQGLQFLFEYFSETQRNKGNFPGRFSGRQFSNSRSEMNVSTLELGDSALYLCASSFGGPGDTQYFGPGTRLTVL.

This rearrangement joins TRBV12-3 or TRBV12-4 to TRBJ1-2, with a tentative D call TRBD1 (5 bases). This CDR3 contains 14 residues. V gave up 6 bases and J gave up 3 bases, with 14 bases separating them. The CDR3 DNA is TGTGCCAGCAGCCCCTACACGGGGGACTATGGCTACACCTTC. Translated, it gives CASSPYTGDYGYTF.

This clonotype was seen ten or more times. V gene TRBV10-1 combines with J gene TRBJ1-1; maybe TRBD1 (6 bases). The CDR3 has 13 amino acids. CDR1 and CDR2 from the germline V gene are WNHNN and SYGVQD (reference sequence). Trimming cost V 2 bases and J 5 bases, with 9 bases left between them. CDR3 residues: CASSETQGTEAFF. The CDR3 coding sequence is TGCGCCAGCAGTGAGACCCAGGGGACTGAAGCTTTCTTT.

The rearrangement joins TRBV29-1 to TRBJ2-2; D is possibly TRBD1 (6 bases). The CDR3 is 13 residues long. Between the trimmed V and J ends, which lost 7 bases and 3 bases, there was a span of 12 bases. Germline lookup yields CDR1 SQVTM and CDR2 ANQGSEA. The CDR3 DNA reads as TGCAGCGGTACAGGGAAGGACACCGGGGAGCTGTTTTTT. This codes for CSGTGKDTGELFF.

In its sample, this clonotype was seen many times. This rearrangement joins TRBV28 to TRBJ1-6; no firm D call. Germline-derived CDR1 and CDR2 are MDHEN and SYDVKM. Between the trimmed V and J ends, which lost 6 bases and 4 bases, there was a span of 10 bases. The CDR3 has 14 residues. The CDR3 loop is CASREVRYNSPLHF. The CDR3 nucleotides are TGTGCCAGCAGGGAGGTCCGTTATAATTCACCCCTCCACTTT.

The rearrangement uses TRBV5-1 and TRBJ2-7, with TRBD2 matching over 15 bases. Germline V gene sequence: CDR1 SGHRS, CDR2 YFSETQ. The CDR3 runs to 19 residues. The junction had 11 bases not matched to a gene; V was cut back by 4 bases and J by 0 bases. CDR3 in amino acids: CASSPRGTSGRLGSYEQYF. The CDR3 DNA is TGCGCCAGCAGCCCACGGGGGACTAGCGGGAGGCTCGGCTCCTACGAGCAGTACTTC.

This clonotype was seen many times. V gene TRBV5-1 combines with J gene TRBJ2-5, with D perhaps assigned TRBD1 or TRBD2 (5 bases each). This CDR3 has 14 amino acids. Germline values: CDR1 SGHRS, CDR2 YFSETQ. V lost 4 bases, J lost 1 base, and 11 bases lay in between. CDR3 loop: CASSQGAIQETQYF. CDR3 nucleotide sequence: TGCGCCAGCAGCCAGGGAGCGATCCAAGAGACCCAGTACTTC.

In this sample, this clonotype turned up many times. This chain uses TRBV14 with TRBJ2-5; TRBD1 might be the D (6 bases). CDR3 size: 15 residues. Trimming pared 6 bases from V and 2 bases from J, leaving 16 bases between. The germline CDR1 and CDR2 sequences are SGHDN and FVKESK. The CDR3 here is CASSDRTAYQETQYF. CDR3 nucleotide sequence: TGTGCCAGCAGTGACCGGACAGCCTATCAAGAGACCCAGTACTTC.

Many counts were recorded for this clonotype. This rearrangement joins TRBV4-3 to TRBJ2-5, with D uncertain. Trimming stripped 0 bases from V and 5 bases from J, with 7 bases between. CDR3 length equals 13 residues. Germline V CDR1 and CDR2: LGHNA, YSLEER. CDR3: CASSQDSRETQYF. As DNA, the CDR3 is TGCGCCAGCAGCCAAGATAGTCGGGAGACCCAGTACTTC.

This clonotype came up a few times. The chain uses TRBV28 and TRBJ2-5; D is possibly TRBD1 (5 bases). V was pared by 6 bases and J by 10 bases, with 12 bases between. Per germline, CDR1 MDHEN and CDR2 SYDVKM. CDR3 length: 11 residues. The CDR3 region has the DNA TGTGCCAGCAGCTCTAAAGGGGACCAGTACTTC. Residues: CASSSKGDQYF.

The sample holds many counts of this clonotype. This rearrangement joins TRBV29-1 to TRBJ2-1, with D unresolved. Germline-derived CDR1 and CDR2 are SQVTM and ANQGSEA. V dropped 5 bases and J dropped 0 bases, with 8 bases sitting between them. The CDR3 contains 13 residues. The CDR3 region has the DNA TGCAGCGTTTTGGACGGCTCCTACAATGAGCAGTTCTTC. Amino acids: CSVLDGSYNEQFF.

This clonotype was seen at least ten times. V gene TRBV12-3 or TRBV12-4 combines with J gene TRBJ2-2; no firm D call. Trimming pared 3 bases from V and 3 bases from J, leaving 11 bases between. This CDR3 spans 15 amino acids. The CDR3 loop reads CASSFAATHTGELFF. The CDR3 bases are TGTGCCAGCAGTTTCGCGGCCACACACACCGGGGAGCTGTTTTTT.

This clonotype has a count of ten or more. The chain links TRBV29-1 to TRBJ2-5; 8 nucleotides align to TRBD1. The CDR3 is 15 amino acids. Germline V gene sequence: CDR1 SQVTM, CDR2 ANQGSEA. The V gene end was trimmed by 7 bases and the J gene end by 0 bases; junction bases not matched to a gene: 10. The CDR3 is CSAGQQGVYQETQYF. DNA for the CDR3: TGCAGCGCCGGACAACAGGGGGTTTACCAAGAGACCCAGTACTTC. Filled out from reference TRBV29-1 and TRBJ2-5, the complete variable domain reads SAVISQKPSRDICQRGTSLTIQCQVDSQVTMMFWYRQQPGQSLTLIATANQGSEATYESGFVIDKFPISRPNLTFSTLTVSNMSPEDSSIYLCSAGQQGVYQETQYFGPGTRLLVL.

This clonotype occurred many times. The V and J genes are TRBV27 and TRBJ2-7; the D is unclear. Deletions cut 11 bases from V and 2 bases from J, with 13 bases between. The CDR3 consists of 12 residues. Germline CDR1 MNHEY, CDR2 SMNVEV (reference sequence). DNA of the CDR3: TGTGCCGTACGACCCGGGCCCTACGAGCAGTACTTC. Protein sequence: CAVRPGPYEQYF.